One T cell receptor (beta chain) is described in this entry. Germline CDR1 and CDR2: SNHLY and FYNNEI. The CDR3 is made up of 13 amino acids. The V end was cut by 7 bases, the J end by 5 bases, with 14 bases between. This sample is part of a study of Tregs in tolerant kidney transplant recipients. Some clones are missing from TCRdb's copy, which holds only in-frame ones; the method was immunoSEQ multiplex PCR. The top ten hold 0.3% to 0.4% of the sample, which has 75,000 to 80,000 clones, 91% seen once. Sequenced material: Tregs from blood, taken before the transplant. V is TRBV2 and J is TRBJ1-2; D remains unclear. This TCR came from a human donor who received a combined kidney and bone marrow transplant. CDR3 loop: CASTPEGRYGYTF. DNA of the CDR3: TGTGCCAGCACCCCGGAAGGGAGGTATGGCTACACCTTC.